This TCR beta chain appears in the sequencing data of a study of T cells expressing NK-cell markers. Study in general: It was sorted CD3+CD56-NKG2C+, CD3+CD56+NKG2C- and CD3+CD56+NKG2C+ T cells that provided the TCR beta repertoires. Most of the eight sequenced donors tested HCMV-seropositive; one tested seronegative.

Germline CDR1 and CDR2: SGHTA and FQGNSA. CDR3 size: 15 residues. Production of TCR beta cDNA relied on 5'RACE template switching with UMIs. TCRdb reprocessed the 5' RACE reads and reports one entry per CDR3 protein, with no DNA. This sample's table has around 380,000 distinct CDR3 sequences. Study results and limitations: A handful of donors showed these clonotypes also leading the CD3+CD56-NKG2C+ fraction.

Regarding this clonotype: As yet, its antigen is unknown.

Sequenced: blood T cells: a sorted CD56 or NKG2C T cell subset, CD4+ or CD8+ T cells, or bulk PBMC T cells (not recorded which). The origin of this receptor is a woman between 50 and 59 years old in good health. The chain recombines TRBV7-2 with TRBJ2-2. This CDR3 is CASSLATENTGELFF.